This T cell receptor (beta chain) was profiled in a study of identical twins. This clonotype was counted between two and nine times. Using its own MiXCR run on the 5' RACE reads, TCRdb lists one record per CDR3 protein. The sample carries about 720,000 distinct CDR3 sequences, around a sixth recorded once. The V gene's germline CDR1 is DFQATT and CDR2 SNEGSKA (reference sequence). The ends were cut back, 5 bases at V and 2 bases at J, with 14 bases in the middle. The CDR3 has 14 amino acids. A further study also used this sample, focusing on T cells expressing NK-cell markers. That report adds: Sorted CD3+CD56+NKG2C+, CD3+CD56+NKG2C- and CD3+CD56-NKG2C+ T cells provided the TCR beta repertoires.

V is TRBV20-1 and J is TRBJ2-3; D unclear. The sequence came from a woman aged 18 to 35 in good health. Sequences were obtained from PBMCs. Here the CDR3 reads CSALADVVTDTQYF. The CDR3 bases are TGCAGTGCTCTGGCGGACGTTGTCACAGATACGCAGTATTTT.